Listed below are T cell receptor beta chains from one sample, sequenced in a study of T cell responses to AZD1222 COVID-19 vaccine. Libraries were prepared by immunoSEQ multiplex PCR; TCRdb keeps only in-frame clonotypes and omits some of them. The sample shows 250,000 to 300,000 clones, 90% to 95% of them seen only once. The source was peripheral blood, collected 28 days after the second AZD1222 dose. The source of these receptors is an adult who received the AZD1222 COVID-19 vaccine. Each CDR3 is given with its conserved first and last residue. Fields, in order: CDR3 length, J gene, D gene, V gene, CDR3 protein. D genes are given only for firm matches.

16	TRBJ2-7	-	TRBV7-9	CASSFIGGASSYEQYF
14	TRBJ2-7	-	TRBV28	CASSLQGIPYEQYF
17	TRBJ2-1	TRBD2	TRBV18	CASSPLSVAGVDYEQFF
13	TRBJ2-7	-	TRBV11-2	CASSLGTAYEQYF
15	TRBJ1-3	-	TRBV10-3	CAISESSGTGNTIYF
14	TRBJ1-2	TRBD1	TRBV3-1/TRBV3-2	CASSPAGTGVGYTF
13	TRBJ2-4	-	TRBV6-1	CASSEGQQNIQYF
17	TRBJ2-7	TRBD1	TRBV28	CASSRTGRQDLSYEQYF
18	TRBJ2-1	TRBD2	TRBV7-9	CASSYTGTSGRAYNEQFF
12	TRBJ2-3	-	TRBV28	CASSSRLASRYF
15	TRBJ1-4	-	TRBV6-2/TRBV6-3	CASSSRGPGNEKLFF
14	TRBJ2-3	TRBD1	TRBV6-5	CASSYTTGQDTQYF
12	TRBJ2-7	-	TRBV5-1	CASSLARYEQYF
14	TRBJ1-5	-	TRBV18	CASSLQGSDQPQHF
13	TRBJ1-1	-	TRBV12-3/TRBV12-4	CASSHGRNTEAFF
15	TRBJ2-7	TRBD1	TRBV7-2	CASRPARQGTYEQYF
12	TRBJ1-5	-	TRBV19	CASKGGNQPQHF
12	TRBJ2-7	TRBD1	TRBV2	CASGRTGNEQYF
13	TRBJ2-1	TRBD2	TRBV2	CASRASGYNEQFF
16	TRBJ1-6	-	TRBV4-3	CASSQAGWTYNSPLHF
16	TRBJ1-2	TRBD1	TRBV4-1	CASSLPGQGLEYGYTF